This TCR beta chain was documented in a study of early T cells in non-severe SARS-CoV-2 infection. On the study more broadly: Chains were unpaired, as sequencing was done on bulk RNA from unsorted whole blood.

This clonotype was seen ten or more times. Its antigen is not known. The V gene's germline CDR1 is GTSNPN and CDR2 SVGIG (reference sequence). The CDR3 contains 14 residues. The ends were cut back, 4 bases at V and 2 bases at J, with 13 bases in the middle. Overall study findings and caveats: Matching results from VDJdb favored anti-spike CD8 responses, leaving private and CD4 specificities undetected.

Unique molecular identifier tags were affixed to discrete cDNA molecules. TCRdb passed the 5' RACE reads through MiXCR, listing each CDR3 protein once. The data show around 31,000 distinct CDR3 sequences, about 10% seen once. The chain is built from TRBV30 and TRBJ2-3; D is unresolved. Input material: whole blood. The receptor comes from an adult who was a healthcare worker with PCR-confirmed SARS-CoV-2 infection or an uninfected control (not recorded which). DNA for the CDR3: TGTGCCTGGATGTTGGACGACGACACAGATACGCAGTATTTT. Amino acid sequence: CAWMLDDDTDTQYF.